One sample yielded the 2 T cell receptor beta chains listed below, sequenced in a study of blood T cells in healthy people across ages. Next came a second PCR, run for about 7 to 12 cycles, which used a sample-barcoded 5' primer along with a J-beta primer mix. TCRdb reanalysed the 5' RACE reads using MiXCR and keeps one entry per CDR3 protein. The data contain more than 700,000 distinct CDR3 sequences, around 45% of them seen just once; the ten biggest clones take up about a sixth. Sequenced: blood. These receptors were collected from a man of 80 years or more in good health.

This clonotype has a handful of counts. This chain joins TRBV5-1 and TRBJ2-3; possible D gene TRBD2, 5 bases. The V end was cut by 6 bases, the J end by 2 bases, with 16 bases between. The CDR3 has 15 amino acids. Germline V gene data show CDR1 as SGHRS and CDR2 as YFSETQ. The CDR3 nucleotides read TGCGCCAGCACCACCTTTCTCGGGGACACAGATACGCAGTATTTT. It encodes CASTTFLGDTDTQYF. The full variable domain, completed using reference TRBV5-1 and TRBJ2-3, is KAGVTQTPRYLIKTRGQQVTLSCSPISGHRSVSWYQQTPGQGLQFLFEYFSETQRNKGNFPGRFSGRQFSNSRSEMNVSTLELGDSALYLCASTTFLGDTDTQYFGPGTRLTVL.

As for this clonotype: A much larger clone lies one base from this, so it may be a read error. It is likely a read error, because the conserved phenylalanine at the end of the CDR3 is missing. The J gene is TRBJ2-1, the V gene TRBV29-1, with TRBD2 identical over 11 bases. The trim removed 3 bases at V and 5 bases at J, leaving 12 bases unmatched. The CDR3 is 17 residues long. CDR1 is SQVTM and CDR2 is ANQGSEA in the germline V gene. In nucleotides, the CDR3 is TGCAGCGTTGACGGGACTAGCGGAATAAATTCCGACAATGAGCAGTTCATC. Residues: CSVDGTSGINSDNEQFI.